The clone carrying this T cell receptor beta chain was seen only a few times. Its antigen remains unidentified. TCR alpha and TCR beta cDNA libraries carrying sample barcodes and UMIs were produced by 5'RACE using constant-segment primers. TCRdb re-called the 5' RACE reads through MiXCR, storing one row per CDR3 protein. The table records hundreds of thousands of distinct CDR3 sequences, about 16% of them present only once. The sample comes from a study of T-cell memory formation after mild COVID-19. Notes on the study in general: The finding that pre-infection memory included some responding clones suggested that cross-reactive memory joined.

Germline V gives CDR1 KGHSH, CDR2 LQKENI. The V end lost 2 bases, the J end lost 0 bases, and 5 bases lay between the germline ends. The CDR3 is made up of 14 amino acids. Specimen: PBMCs or a T cell subset sorted from them (not recorded which). The TCR was taken from a man younger than 35 who had mild COVID-19 (a few samples of this study predate the infection). Cell type and time point are not known. The chain uses TRBV18 and TRBJ2-1; D gene uncertain. The CDR3 DNA sequence: TGTGCCAGCTCACCAGAGCGCTCCTACAATGAGCAGTTCTTC. This encodes CASSPERSYNEQFF.